The 2 T cell receptor beta chains below all came from one sample that was sequenced in a study of spatial heterogeneity in lung cancer. Study conclusions and caveats: It was found that expanded intratumoral alpha and beta TCR counts tracked tumor mutation counts.

This sample's time point: sample taken at primary tumor resection. The antigens these receptors bind are not known. TCRdb reprocessed the 5' RACE reads via MiXCR and lists one record per CDR3 protein. The sample has 8,500 to 10,000 distinct CDR3 sequences, 45% to 65% seen once. The source was lung tumor tissue, collected at surgery. These TCRs come from a female donor with early-stage non-small cell lung cancer.

In regard to this clonotype: For a library built for alpha chains, this beta chain is a stray read; little rests on its size. This chain links TRBV5-1 with TRBJ2-5; 7 nucleotides align to TRBD2. CDR1 is SGHRS, CDR2 YFSETQ, per germline. V lost 3 bases, J lost 9 bases, and 14 bases stayed unmatched. CDR3 length equals 15 residues. CDR3 loop: CASSWESSGQSPQYF. The CDR3 bases are TGCGCCAGCAGCTGGGAATCTAGCGGCCAGTCCCCCCAGTACTTC.

This clonotype appeared once. This beta chain was picked up by a library intended for alpha chains and is off target, so its count carries little meaning. The CDR3, as DNA: TGCGCCAGCAGCCAAGACGGCTATTCCTACTATGGCTACACCTTC. Amino acids: CASSQDGYSYYGYTF. The chain couples TRBV4-1 to TRBJ1-2; no reliable D call. Germline V gene sequence: CDR1 MGHRA, CDR2 YSYEKL. The V and J ends lost 0 bases and 3 bases respectively, with 11 bases between them. The CDR3 has 15 amino acids.